The clone carrying this TCR beta chain was detected only a few times. Its target is not known. Germline CDR1 reads LNHDA; CDR2 reads SQIVND (reference sequence). Trimming stripped 3 bases from V and 0 bases from J, with 9 bases between. CDR3 length: 14 amino acids. These data originate in a study of cytomegalovirus exposure and HLA in healthy donors. Primers: 60 Vbeta forward and 13 Jbeta reverse. Sequencing used immunoSEQ multiplex PCR; TCRdb keeps in-frame clones, though not all of them. The table includes roughly 200,000 clones, approximately 9.5% detected once. General study findings and limits: The likely explanation for a cluster of highly shared sequence variants was sequencing artifact.

This sequence was found in a woman younger than 45 in good health and CMV-seropositive. The sample comprised PBMCs. V usage is TRBV19 and J usage is TRBJ2-7; D gene unclear. The CDR3 loop is CASSINPVSYEQYF. The DNA for the CDR3 is TGTGCCAGTAGTATTAACCCAGTCTCCTACGAGCAGTACTTC.